The clone carrying this T cell receptor (beta chain) has more than one count but fewer than ten. The antigen is not known. This CDR3 is 15 amino acids long. The germline V gene has CDR1 MNHEY and CDR2 SVGEGT. Trimming left V 2 bases short and J 2 bases short, with 9 bases between. The data were obtained in a study of T cells after yellow fever vaccination. The study, taken as a whole, reports: Shared CD4/CD8 clonotypes were a small share, likely from convergent recombination. By day 5 rather than day 15, the secondary response had peaked, though it was weaker.

TCRdb reprocessed the 5' RACE reads via MiXCR and lists one record per CDR3 protein. The table has about 360,000 distinct CDR3 sequences, 6% to 8% seen once. The rearrangement uses TRBV6-2 or TRBV6-3 and TRBJ2-2; D is undetermined. Specimen: PBMCs, collected 5 days after the yellow fever booster vaccination. The source of this sequence is a man younger than 40 who received the YFV17D yellow fever vaccine. The DNA of the CDR3 is TGTGCCAGCAGTTACCTGGCGACCAACACCGGGGAGCTGTTTTTT. Its translation is CASSYLATNTGELFF.